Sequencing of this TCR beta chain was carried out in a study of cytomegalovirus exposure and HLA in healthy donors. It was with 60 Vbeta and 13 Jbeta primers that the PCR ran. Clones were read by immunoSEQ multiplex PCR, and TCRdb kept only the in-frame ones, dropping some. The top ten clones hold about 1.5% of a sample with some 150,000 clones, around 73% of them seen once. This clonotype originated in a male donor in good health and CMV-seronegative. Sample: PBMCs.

The CDR3 sequence: CASWRGQGASYEQYF. The CDR3 DNA sequence: TGCGCCAGCTGGCGCGGACAGGGGGCTTCCTACGAGCAGTACTTC. The genes are TRBV5-1 and TRBJ2-7, with 11 positions matching TRBD1. Germline V gives CDR1 SGHRS, CDR2 YFSETQ. This CDR3 region has 15 residues. The J segment lost 1 base and the V segment lost 7 bases, leaving 7 bases of the junction unmatched.